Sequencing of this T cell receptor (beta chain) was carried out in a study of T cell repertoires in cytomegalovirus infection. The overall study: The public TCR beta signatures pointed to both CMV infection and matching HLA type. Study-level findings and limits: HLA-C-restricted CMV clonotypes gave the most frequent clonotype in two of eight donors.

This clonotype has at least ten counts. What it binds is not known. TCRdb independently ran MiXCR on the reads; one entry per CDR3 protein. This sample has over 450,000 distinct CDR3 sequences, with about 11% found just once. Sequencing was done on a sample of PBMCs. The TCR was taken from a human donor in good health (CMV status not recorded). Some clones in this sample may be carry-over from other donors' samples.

For the CDR3, the DNA is TGTGCCAGCAGCTTAAACGGGGGGCCCCAGCATTTT. Translated: CASSLNGGPQHF. The rearrangement links TRBV7-9 to TRBJ1-5, with D perhaps matching TRBD1 (5 bases). Trimming left V 2 bases short and J 9 bases short, with 8 bases between. Germline V gives CDR1 SEHNR, CDR2 FQNEAQ (reference sequence). The CDR3 runs 12 residues.